The clone carrying this T cell receptor beta chain occurred a few times. Its target is unknown. Samples underwent the assay at deep level. Once extracted for a subset, genomic DNA was divided evenly among several immunoSEQ plates. Data came from immunoSEQ multiplex PCR; TCRdb stores just in-frame clones and leaves some out. The sample includes roughly 2 million clones, around 96% seen only once; the top ten take roughly 1%. The sample is drawn from a study of shared clonotypes between healthy human individuals. Terminally differentiated effector memory CD45RA+ cells were excluded by CCR7 positive selection of CD45RO-negative cells. Broader study findings: Rarefaction revealed incomplete sorted-subset sequencing despite large depth. Specimens sampled were limited to blood, with tissue repertoires likely differing.

Sequenced sample: naive CD8+ T cells sorted from blood. This TCR was sampled from a man between 18 and 35 years old in good health.

The CDR3 loop reads CASSGGGAGSYEQYF. CDR3 bases: TGTGCCAGCAGTGGGGGCGGAGCGGGCTCCTACGAGCAGTACTTC. The chain has TRBV13 and TRBJ2-7; D is tentatively TRBD1 or TRBD2 (6 bases each). The V gene lost 6 bases and the J gene lost 0 bases, with 15 bases spanning the gap. Germline V CDR1 and CDR2: PRHDT, FYEKMQ (reference sequence). The CDR3 length is 15 residues.